These 3 T cell receptor beta chains were sequenced from one sample in a study of OX40 agonist ivuxolimab in advanced cancers. The table came from immunoSEQ multiplex PCR; TCRdb's copy has only in-frame clones and leaves some out. The repertoire holds 90,000 to 120,000 clones, 91% seen once, with about 1.2% in the top ten. This specimen consisted of CD4+ or CD8+ T cells sorted from blood, obtained in a trial of the OX40 agonist ivuxolimab. These receptor sequences come from an adult with an advanced solid tumor such as melanoma, head and neck, liver or kidney cancer.

CDR3 region: CATSFKGGVGEQYF. In DNA form, the CDR3 reads TGTGCCACCAGCTTTAAGGGGGGGGTCGGCGAGCAGTACTTC. The rearrangement joins TRBV15 to TRBJ2-7; the D gene is possibly TRBD2 (7 bases). Germline V gives CDR1 LNHNV, CDR2 YYDKDF (reference sequence). Trimming pared 5 bases from V and 6 bases from J, leaving 17 bases between. CDR3 length equals 14 residues.

The chain carries TRBV2 and TRBJ2-3; no clear D gene. Germline CDR1 SNHLY, CDR2 FYNNEI. This CDR3 contains 15 residues. V dropped 1 base and J dropped 1 base, with 9 bases sitting between them. The CDR3 DNA sequence: TGTGCCAGCAGTGAAGGACCCCGGGGCACAGATACGCAGTATTTT. Protein sequence: CASSEGPRGTDTQYF.

V usage is TRBV7-2 and J usage is TRBJ2-7; the D gene is possibly TRBD2 (6 bases). The ends were cut back, 5 bases at V and 2 bases at J, with 10 bases in the middle. This CDR3 contains 13 residues. Germline V CDR1 and CDR2: SGHTA, FQGNSA. CDR3 sequence (DNA): TGTGCCAGCAGCCCGGGAGACCCCTACGAGCAGTACTTC. Protein product: CASSPGDPYEQYF.